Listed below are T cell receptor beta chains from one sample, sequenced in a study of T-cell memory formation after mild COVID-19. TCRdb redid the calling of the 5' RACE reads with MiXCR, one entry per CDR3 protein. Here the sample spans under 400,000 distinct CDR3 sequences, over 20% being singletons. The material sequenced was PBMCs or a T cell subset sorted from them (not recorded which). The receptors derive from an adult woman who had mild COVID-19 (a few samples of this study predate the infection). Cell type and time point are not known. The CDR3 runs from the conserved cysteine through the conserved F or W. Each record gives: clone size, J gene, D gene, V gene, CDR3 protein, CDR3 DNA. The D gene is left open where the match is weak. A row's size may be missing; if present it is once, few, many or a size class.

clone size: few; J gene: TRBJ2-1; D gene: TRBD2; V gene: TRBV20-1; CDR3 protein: CSAGSGGASYNEQFF; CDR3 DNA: TGCAGTGCTGGTAGCGGGGGGGCCAGCTACAATGAGCAGTTCTTC
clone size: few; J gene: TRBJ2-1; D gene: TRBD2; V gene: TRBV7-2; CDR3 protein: CASLGASGSYNEQFF; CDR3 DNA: TGTGCCAGCCTAGGGGCTAGCGGGTCGTACAATGAGCAGTTCTTC
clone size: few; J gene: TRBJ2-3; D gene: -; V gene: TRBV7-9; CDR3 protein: CASSDTLGTSTDTQYF; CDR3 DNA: TGTGCCAGCAGCGATACCCTTGGTACTAGCACAGATACGCAGTATTTT
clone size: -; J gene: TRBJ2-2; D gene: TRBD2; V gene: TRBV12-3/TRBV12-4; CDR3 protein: CASSVKTSGSTGELFF; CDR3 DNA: TGTGCCAGCAGTGTAAAGACTAGCGGGAGTACCGGGGAGCTGTTTTTT
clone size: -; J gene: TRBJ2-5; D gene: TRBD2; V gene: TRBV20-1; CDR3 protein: CSARLKRGHSGTQYF; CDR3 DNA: TGCAGTGCCCGTCTTAAGCGGGGGCACTCGGGGACCCAGTACTTC
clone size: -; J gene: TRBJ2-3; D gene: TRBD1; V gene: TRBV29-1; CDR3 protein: CSVGQGTFSTDTQYF; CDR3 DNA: TGCAGCGTCGGACAGGGGACCTTTAGCACAGATACGCAGTATTTT
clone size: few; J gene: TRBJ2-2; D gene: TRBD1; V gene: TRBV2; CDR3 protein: CASSPRDRGLKELFF; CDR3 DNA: TGTGCCAGCAGTCCTCGGGACAGGGGGCTTAAGGAGCTGTTTTTT
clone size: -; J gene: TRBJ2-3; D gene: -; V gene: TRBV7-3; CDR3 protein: CASSPGTSDTQYF; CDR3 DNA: TGTGCCAGCAGTCCCGGGACGTCAGATACGCAGTATTTT
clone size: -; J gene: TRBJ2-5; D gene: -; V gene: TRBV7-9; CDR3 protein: CASSLDRGNPYSQYF; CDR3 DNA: TGTGCCAGCAGCTTAGACCGAGGGAATCCATACTCCCAGTACTTC
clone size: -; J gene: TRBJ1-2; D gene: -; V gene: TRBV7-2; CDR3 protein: CASRADGQGWYGYTF; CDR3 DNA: TGTGCCAGCAGGGCAGACGGGCAGGGTTGGTATGGCTACACCTTC
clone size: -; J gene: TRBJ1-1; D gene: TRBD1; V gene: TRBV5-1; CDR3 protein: CASSPGTGVTEAFF; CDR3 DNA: TGCGCCAGCAGCCCCGGGACAGGGGTAACTGAAGCTTTCTTT
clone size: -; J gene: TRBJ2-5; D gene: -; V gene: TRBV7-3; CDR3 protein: CASSLGKPKPFRYQETQYF; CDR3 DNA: TGTGCCAGCAGCTTAGGGAAACCGAAGCCTTTCCGGTACCAAGAGACCCAGTACTTC
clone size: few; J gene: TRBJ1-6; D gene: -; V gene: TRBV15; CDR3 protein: CATSRDRNYNSPLHF; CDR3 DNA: TGTGCCACCAGCAGAGACAGGAACTATAATTCACCCCTCCACTTT
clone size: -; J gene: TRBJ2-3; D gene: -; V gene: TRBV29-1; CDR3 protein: CSVKLGSTDTQYF; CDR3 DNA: TGCAGCGTTAAGCTCGGGAGCACAGATACGCAGTATTTT
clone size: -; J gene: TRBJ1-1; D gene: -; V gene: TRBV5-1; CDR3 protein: CASSLAELRINTEAFF; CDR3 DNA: TGCGCCAGCAGCTTGGCCGAGTTGAGGATAAACACTGAAGCTTTCTTT
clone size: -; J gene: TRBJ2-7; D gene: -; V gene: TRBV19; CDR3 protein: CASSIKGRDRPYEQYF; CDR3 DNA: TGTGCCAGTAGTATCAAGGGGAGGGACAGGCCCTACGAGCAGTACTTC
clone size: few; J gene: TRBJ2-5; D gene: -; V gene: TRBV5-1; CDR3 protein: CASSLDGFSDQYF; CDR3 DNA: TGCGCCAGCAGCCTGGACGGATTCTCGGACCAGTACTTC
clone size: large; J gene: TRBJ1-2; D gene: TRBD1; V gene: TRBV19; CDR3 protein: CASTSYRDRIHYGYTF; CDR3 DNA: TGTGCCAGTACCTCTTACCGGGACAGAATACACTATGGCTACACCTTC
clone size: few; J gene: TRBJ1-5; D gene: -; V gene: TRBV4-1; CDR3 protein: CASSQVAGSSAQHF; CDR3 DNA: TGCGCCAGCAGCCAAGTTGCGGGTTCATCGGCCCAGCATTTT
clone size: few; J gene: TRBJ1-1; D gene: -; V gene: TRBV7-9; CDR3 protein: CASSLADVGPEAFF; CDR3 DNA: TGTGCCAGCAGCTTAGCGGATGTAGGGCCTGAAGCTTTCTTT
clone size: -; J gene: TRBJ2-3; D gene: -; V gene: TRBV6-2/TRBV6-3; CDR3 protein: CASSYSHSNADTQYF; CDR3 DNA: TGTGCCAGCAGTTACAGCCACTCTAACGCAGATACGCAGTATTTT
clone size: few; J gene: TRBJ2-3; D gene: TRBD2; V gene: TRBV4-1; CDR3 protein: CASSRGTSGGRTDTQYF; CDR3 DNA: TGCGCCAGCAGCCGAGGGACTAGCGGGGGCCGCACAGATACGCAGTATTTT
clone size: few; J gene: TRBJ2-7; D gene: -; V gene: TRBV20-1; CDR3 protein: CSARSALNEQYF; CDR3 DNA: TGCAGTGCTAGATCAGCTCTGAACGAGCAGTACTTC
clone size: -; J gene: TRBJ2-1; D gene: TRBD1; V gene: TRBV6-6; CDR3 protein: CASRSQRGQGANEQFF; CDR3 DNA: TGTGCCAGCCGTAGCCAACGCGGACAGGGGGCGAATGAGCAGTTCTTC
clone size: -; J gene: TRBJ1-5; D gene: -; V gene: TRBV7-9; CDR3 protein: CASSLEGGGSNQPQHF; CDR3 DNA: TGTGCCAGCAGCTTAGAGGGCGGAGGCAGCAATCAGCCCCAGCATTTT
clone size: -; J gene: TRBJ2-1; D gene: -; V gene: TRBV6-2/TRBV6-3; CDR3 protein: CASSYDGEAYNEQFF; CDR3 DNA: TGTGCCAGCAGTTACGACGGTGAGGCCTACAATGAGCAGTTCTTC
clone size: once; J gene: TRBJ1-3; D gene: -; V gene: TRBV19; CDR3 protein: CASSNWGGARNTIYF; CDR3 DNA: TGTGCCAGTAGTAATTGGGGGGGCGCAAGAAACACCATATATTTT
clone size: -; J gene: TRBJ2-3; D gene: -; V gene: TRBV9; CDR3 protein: CASSVVGGQKDPQYF; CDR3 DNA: TGTGCCAGCAGCGTAGTGGGGGGTCAAAAAGATCCGCAGTATTTT
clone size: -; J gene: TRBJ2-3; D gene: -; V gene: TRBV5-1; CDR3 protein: CASRTTEIRGGTDTQYF; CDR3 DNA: TGCGCCAGCAGGACGACGGAAATCAGAGGGGGTACAGATACGCAGTATTTT
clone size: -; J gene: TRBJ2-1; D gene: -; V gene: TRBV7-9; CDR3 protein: CASSSLDWDNEQFF; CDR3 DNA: TGTGCCAGCAGCTCCTTGGACTGGGACAATGAGCAGTTCTTC
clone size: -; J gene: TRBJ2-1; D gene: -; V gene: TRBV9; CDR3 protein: CASSPGHREQFF; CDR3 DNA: TGTGCCAGCAGCCCCGGGCATCGTGAGCAGTTCTTC
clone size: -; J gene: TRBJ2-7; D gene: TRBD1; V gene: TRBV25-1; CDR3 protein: CASSDKQGAAAYEQYF; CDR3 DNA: TGTGCCAGCAGTGATAAGCAGGGGGCGGCGGCCTACGAGCAGTACTTC
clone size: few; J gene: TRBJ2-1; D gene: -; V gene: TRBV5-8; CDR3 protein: CASSSGSGSNEQFF; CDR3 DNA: TGTGCCAGCAGCTCCGGTTCGGGGAGCAATGAGCAGTTCTTC